These 27 T cell receptor beta chains were sequenced from one sample in a study of T-cell reconstitution after alpha-beta-depleted transplantation in children. TCRbeta library preparation incorporated unique molecular identifiers. TCRdb re-analysed the PCR reads in MiXCR, keeping a single row per CDR3 protein. The profile shows about 110,000 distinct CDR3 sequences, under 13% of them singletons. Sequencing used PBMCs, obtained before TCRalphabeta/CD19-depleted stem cell transplant. The receptors stem from a boy aged 2 to 10 with acute lymphoblastic leukemia, due to receive a stem cell transplant.

This clonotype turned up a few times. CDR3 DNA: TGCAGTGCTAGAGGCGCCGTAAGCGGGAGCTACAATGAGCAGTTCTTC. Translated, it gives CSARGAVSGSYNEQFF. The J gene is TRBJ2-1, the V gene TRBV20-1; 8 bases map to TRBD2. With V trimmed by 1 base and J by 3 bases, 8 bases remained unmatched. CDR3 length: 16 residues. Germline V CDR1 and CDR2: DFQATT, SNEGSKA (reference sequence).

V and J are TRBV12-3 or TRBV12-4 and TRBJ1-6; 8 bases match TRBD1. This CDR3 spans 14 amino acids. Trimming removed 7 bases from V and 9 bases from J; junction bases left unmatched: 8. CDR3 coding DNA: TGTGCCAGCATGCGGACAGGGTCTAGTTCACCCCTCCACTTT. Its translation is CASMRTGSSSPLHF.

The chain is built from TRBV30 and TRBJ2-1; the D gene is possibly TRBD2 (5 bases). V was pared by 5 bases and J by 11 bases, with 19 bases between. The V gene's germline CDR1 is GTSNPN and CDR2 SVGIG (reference sequence). This CDR3 has 13 amino acids. In nucleotides, the CDR3 is TGTGCCTGGGACGCCGTAGGCGCGGGTAAGCAGTTCTTC. Protein sequence: CAWDAVGAGKQFF. Combining the CDR3 with reference TRBV30 and TRBJ2-1 gives the whole variable domain SQTIHQWPATLVQPVGSPLSLECTVEGTSNPNLYWYRQAAGRGLQLLFYSVGIGQISSEVPQNLSASRPQDRQFILSSKKLLLSDSGFYLCAWDAVGAGKQFFGPGTRLTVL.

Many counts were recorded for this clonotype. The chain joins TRBV20-1 to TRBJ2-4; 9 bases map to TRBD2. The CDR3 spans 17 residues. CDR1 is DFQATT and CDR2 is SNEGSKA in the germline V gene (reference sequence). V was pared by 3 bases and J by 3 bases, with 12 bases of the junction left unmatched. CDR3 loop: CSASISGLARIKNIQYF. The DNA for the CDR3 is TGCAGTGCTAGTATTTCGGGACTAGCTAGGATCAAAAACATTCAGTACTTC.

This clonotype was counted a few times. A junction end diverges from the germline sequence, so it may reflect a read error. The rearrangement uses TRBV29-1 and TRBJ2-1; 7 bases are shared with TRBD2. The CDR3 is 12 residues long. From germline, CDR1 is SQVTM and CDR2 ANQGSEA. The CDR3 DNA is TGCAGCGTTAAGGGAGGGTACACTGAGCAGTTCTTC. This sequence encodes CSVKGGYTEQFF.

This clonotype was counted ten times or more. The chain joins TRBV7-2 to TRBJ2-3; 7 positions agree with TRBD2. The CDR3 spans 15 residues. The germline V gene encodes CDR1 SGHTA and CDR2 FQGNSA. With V trimmed by 5 bases and J by 5 bases, 10 bases remained unmatched. CDR3 amino acids: CASSPGLGEGDTQYF. The DNA of the CDR3 is TGTGCCAGCAGCCCCGGCTTAGGGGAGGGAGATACGCAGTATTTT.

The V call is TRBV5-1, the J call TRBJ2-2; weak D call: TRBD2 (5 bases). The CDR3 is 15 amino acids. Between the trimmed V and J ends, which lost 3 bases and 4 bases, there was a span of 13 bases. In germline, CDR1 is SGHRS, CDR2 YFSETQ. CDR3 DNA: TGCGCCAGCAGCTATTCGAGGGCGGCCACCGGGGAGCTGTTTTTT. It is translated as CASSYSRAATGELFF.

This chain joins TRBV18 and TRBJ2-4; 14 bases agree with TRBD2. With V trimmed by 3 bases and J by 3 bases, 1 base remained unmatched. Per the germline V gene, CDR1 is KGHSH and CDR2 is LQKENI. The CDR3 is made up of 16 amino acids. The CDR3 protein is CASSPGLAGDKNIQYF. As DNA, the CDR3 is TGTGCCAGCTCACCGGGACTAGCGGGAGACAAAAACATTCAGTACTTC.

This clonotype was detected a few times. This chain links TRBV7-9 with TRBJ2-1; TRBD1 matches 9 bases. From germline, CDR1 is SEHNR and CDR2 FQNEAQ (reference sequence). J was trimmed by 7 bases and V by 4 bases; bases with no gene match: 2. This CDR3 is built from 13 residues. The CDR3 reads CASSWGQGNEQFF. The CDR3, as DNA: TGTGCCAGCAGCTGGGGACAGGGTAATGAGCAGTTCTTC.

The chain links TRBV12-3 or TRBV12-4 to TRBJ1-2; TRBD1 matches at 9 bases. V lost 6 bases and J lost 4; bases outside the gene matches: 6. This CDR3 is built from 14 residues. As DNA, the CDR3 is TGTGCCAGCAGGGACAACAGGGGGCTCTATGGCTACACCTTC. Amino acids: CASRDNRGLYGYTF.

This CDR3 reads CASSLAQTSPNTGELFF. The CDR3 DNA is TGTGCCAGCAGCTTAGCCCAGACTAGCCCAAACACCGGGGAGCTGTTTTTT. V is TRBV7-8 and J is TRBJ2-2; 7 bases map to TRBD2. Germline assignment: CDR1 SGHVS and CDR2 FQNEAQ. With 0 bases clipped from V and 2 bases from J, the junction kept 6 bases outside the gene matches. The CDR3 covers 17 residues.

This clonotype was counted at least ten times. This chain connects TRBV5-5 to TRBJ2-1; 8 nucleotides align to TRBD1. V gave up 0 bases and J gave up 4 bases; unmatched junction bases: 3. This CDR3 is 15 amino acids long. Germline V gives CDR1 SGHKS, CDR2 YYEKEE (reference sequence). The CDR3 DNA sequence: TGTGCCAGCAGCTTGGTTACAGGGGGTTACAATGAGCAGTTCTTC. This gives the protein CASSLVTGGYNEQFF.

This clonotype was seen repeatedly, ten times or more. This chain links TRBV25-1 with TRBJ2-7, with 11 bases that match TRBD2. This CDR3 region has 15 residues. CDR1 and CDR2 from the germline V gene are MGHDK and SYGVNS. Unmatched junction bases numbered 7, after V lost 7 bases and J lost 2 bases. The CDR3 bases are TGTGCCAGCACTAGGACTAGCGGGTCGACCTACGAGCAGTACTTC. This gives the protein CASTRTSGSTYEQYF.

The V gene is TRBV5-1, the J gene TRBJ2-7; D uncertain. Germline CDR1 and CDR2: SGHRS and YFSETQ. Trimming pared 6 bases from V and 2 bases from J, leaving 12 bases between. The CDR3 contains 13 residues. The CDR3 loop is CASTEPFTYEQYF. CDR3 nucleotide sequence: TGCGCCAGCACCGAGCCCTTCACCTACGAGCAGTACTTC.

This chain uses TRBV12-3 or TRBV12-4 with TRBJ1-1; D is unclear. Trimming removed 5 bases from V and 7 bases from J, with 17 bases in between. The CDR3 contains 14 residues. Written as DNA, the CDR3 is TGTGCCAGCAGTCCCCCCGGGAAGGTACTTGAAGCTTTCTTT. It encodes CASSPPGKVLEAFF.

There are many counts of this clonotype. This chain connects TRBV29-1 to TRBJ1-1; 8 bases are shared with TRBD1. V lost 1 base, J lost 6 bases, and 16 bases stayed unmatched. The germline V gene encodes CDR1 SQVTM and CDR2 ANQGSEA. CDR3 size: 17 residues. The CDR3 region has the DNA TGCAGCGTTGAAGGATTGGAGGACAGGGACCCGTACGCTGAAGCTTTCTTT. Protein product: CSVEGLEDRDPYAEAFF.

Here the CDR3 reads CASSLAGTRNTIYF. The CDR3 DNA reads TGTGCCAGCAGTTTAGCGGGTACGAGAAACACCATATATTTT. The chain carries TRBV12-3 or TRBV12-4 and TRBJ1-3; no reliable D call. The V end was cut by 0 bases, the J end by 5 bases, with 8 bases between. This CDR3 spans 14 amino acids.

V is TRBV11-2 and J is TRBJ2-7, with 9 positions matching TRBD2. Losses at the gene ends were 1 base for V and 3 bases for J; bases not matched to a gene: 4. This CDR3 contains 15 residues. Germline V gene data show CDR1 as SGHAT and CDR2 as FQNNGV. CDR3 nucleotides: TGTGCCAGCAGCTTAGGGGGACTAGCCCTCTACGAGCAGTACTTC. This translates into CASSLGGLALYEQYF.

This clonotype was detected a few times. The chain uses TRBV28 and TRBJ1-2, with D perhaps TRBD1 (6 bases). Trimming took off 6 bases at V and 0 bases at J, with 14 bases between the two ends. CDR1 MDHEN and CDR2 SYDVKM come from the germline V gene. The CDR3 is made up of 15 amino acids. The CDR3: CASSLGQWSNYGYTF. CDR3 DNA sequence: TGTGCCAGCAGCCTAGGACAGTGGTCTAACTATGGCTACACCTTC.

This clonotype came up a few times. CDR3: CATSRDSDSPYEQYF. CDR3 coding DNA: TGTGCCACCAGCAGAGATAGCGACAGCCCCTACGAGCAGTACTTC. The chain uses TRBV15 and TRBJ2-7; D may be TRBD1 or TRBD2 (5 bases each). CDR3 length equals 15 residues. From germline, CDR1 is LNHNV and CDR2 YYDKDF (reference sequence). V lost 0 bases and J 2 bases, leaving 11 bases between the germline ends. Filled out from reference TRBV15 and TRBJ2-7, the complete variable domain reads DAMVIQNPRYQVTQFGKPVTLSCSQTLNHNVMYWYQQKSSQAPKLLFHYYDKDFNNEADTPDNFQSRRPNTSFCFLDIRSPGLGDTAMYLCATSRDSDSPYEQYFGPGTRLTVT.

V usage is TRBV5-1 and J usage is TRBJ2-7, with 9 bases aligning to TRBD1. J lost 2 bases, V lost 9 bases, and 3 bases had no gene match. CDR1 SGHRS and CDR2 YFSETQ come from the germline V gene. The CDR3 spans 12 residues. CDR3 amino acids: CANRDRAYEQYF. The CDR3 DNA reads TGCGCCAACCGGGACAGGGCCTACGAGCAGTACTTC.

The gene calls are TRBV5-1 and TRBJ2-1; TRBD2 matches at 14 bases. Germline V lookup: CDR1 SGHRS, CDR2 YFSETQ. This CDR3 comprises 16 residues. V dropped 0 bases and J dropped 9; count of bases not matched to a gene: 5. The CDR3 region has the DNA TGCGCCAGCAGCTTGGCCGGGACTAGCGGGAGTCGTGAGCAGTTCTTC. This gives the protein CASSLAGTSGSREQFF.

This clonotype has just a few counts. The V and J genes are TRBV20-1 and TRBJ2-5; D is unresolved. This CDR3 region has 14 residues. With 0 bases removed from V and 8 bases from J, the gap between germline ends came to 16 bases. Germline lookup yields CDR1 DFQATT and CDR2 SNEGSKA (reference sequence). The CDR3 is CSARDPDRSRTQYF. As DNA, the CDR3 is TGCAGTGCTAGAGATCCCGACCGCTCGCGAACCCAGTACTTC.

This clonotype has ten or more counts. The chain joins TRBV14 to TRBJ2-7, with unresolved D. V lost 2 bases, J lost 4 bases, and 9 bases lay in between. Germline CDR1 is SGHDN and CDR2 is FVKESK. This CDR3 has 13 residues. The DNA of the CDR3 is TGTGCCAGCAGCCAACAGGAAAATTACGAGCAGTACTTC. Translation: CASSQQENYEQYF.

This clonotype was counted many times. The J gene is TRBJ2-3, the V gene TRBV7-9; possible D gene TRBD2, 6 bases. This CDR3 has 17 residues. Germline CDR1 is SEHNR and CDR2 is FQNEAQ (reference sequence). Trimming removed 4 bases at V and 0 bases at J, with 17 bases between. The CDR3 region has the DNA TGTGCCAGCAGCTCCCGGATAGCGGTTTCTAGCACAGATACGCAGTATTTT. It codes for CASSSRIAVSSTDTQYF.

This clonotype has a count of ten or more. This sequence joins TRBV5-1 and TRBJ2-5; D is unresolved. The CDR3 loop spans 13 amino acids. Trimming took 1 base from V and 0 from J, leaving 4 bases between them. CDR1 and CDR2 (germline): SGHRS, YFSETQ. This CDR3 is CASSLRDQETQYF. The CDR3 nucleotides are TGCGCCAGCAGCTTGAGGGACCAAGAGACCCAGTACTTC.

The J gene is TRBJ2-1, the V gene TRBV5-1; TRBD2 agrees at 11 bases. V gave up 4 bases and J gave up 6 bases; unmatched junction bases: 6. Germline V lookup: CDR1 SGHRS, CDR2 YFSETQ. The CDR3 sequence is 15 residues long. CDR3 region: CASSPTSGSSNEQFF. DNA of the CDR3: TGCGCCAGCAGCCCCACTAGCGGGAGTAGCAATGAGCAGTTCTTC.